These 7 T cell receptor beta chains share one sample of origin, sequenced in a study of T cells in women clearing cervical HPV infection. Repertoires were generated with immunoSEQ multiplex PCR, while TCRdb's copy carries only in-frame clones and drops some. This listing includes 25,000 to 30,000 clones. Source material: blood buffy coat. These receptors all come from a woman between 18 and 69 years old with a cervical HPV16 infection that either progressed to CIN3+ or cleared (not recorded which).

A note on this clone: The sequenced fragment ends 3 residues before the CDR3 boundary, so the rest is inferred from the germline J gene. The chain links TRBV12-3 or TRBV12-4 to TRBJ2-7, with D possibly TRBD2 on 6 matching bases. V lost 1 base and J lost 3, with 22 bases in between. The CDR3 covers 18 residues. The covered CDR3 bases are TGTGCCAGCAGTTTAGGAACAAAGGGCAGGGACTCGGGCTACGAG. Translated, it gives CASSLGTKGRDSGYE. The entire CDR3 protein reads CASSLGTKGRDSGYEQYF.

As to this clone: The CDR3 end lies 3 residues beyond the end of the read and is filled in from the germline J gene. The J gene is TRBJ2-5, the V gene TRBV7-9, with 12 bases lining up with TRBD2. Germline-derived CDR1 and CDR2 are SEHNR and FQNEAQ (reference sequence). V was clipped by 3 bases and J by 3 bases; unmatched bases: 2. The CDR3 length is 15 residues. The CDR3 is CASSFRLAGEETQYF. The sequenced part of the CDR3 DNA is TGTGCCAGCAGCTTTCGACTAGCGGGAGAAGAGACC. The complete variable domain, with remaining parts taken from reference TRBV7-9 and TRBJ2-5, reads DTGVSQNPRHKITKRGQNVTFRCDPISEHNRLYWYRQTLGQGPEFLTYFQNEAQLEKSRLLSDRFSAERPKGSFSTLEIQRTEQGDSAMYLCASSFRLAGEETQYFGPGTRLLVL.

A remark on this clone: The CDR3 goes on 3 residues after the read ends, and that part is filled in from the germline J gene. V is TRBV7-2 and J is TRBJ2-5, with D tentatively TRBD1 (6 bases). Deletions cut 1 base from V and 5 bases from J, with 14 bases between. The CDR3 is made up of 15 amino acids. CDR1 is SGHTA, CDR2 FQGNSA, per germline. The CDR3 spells CASSLVTGQGETQYF. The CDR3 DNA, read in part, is TGTGCCAGCAGCTTAGTTACAGGGCAGGGGGAGACC.

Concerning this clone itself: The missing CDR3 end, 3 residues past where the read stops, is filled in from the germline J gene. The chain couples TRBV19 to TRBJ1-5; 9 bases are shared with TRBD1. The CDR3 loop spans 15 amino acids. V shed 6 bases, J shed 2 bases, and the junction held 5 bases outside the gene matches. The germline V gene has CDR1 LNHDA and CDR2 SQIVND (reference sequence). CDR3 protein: CASRTQGAGNQPQHF. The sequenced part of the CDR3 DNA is TGTGCCAGTAGGACACAGGGGGCTGGCAATCAGCCC.

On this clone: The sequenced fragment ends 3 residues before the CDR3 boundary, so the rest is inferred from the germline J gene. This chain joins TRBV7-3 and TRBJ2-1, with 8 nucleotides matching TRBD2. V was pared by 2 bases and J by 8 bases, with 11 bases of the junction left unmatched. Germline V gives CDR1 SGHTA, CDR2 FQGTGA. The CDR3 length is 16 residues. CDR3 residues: CASSLGVAGNVDEQFF. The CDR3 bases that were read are TGTGCCAGCAGCTTAGGGGTAGCGGGAAATGTAGATGAG.

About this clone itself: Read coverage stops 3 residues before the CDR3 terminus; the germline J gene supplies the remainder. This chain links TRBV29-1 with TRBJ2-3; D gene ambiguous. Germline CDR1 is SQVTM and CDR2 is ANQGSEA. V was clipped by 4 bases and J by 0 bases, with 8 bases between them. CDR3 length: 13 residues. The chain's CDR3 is CSVASTSTDTQYF. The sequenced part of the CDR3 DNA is TGCAGCGTTGCTTCGACTAGCACAGATACG.

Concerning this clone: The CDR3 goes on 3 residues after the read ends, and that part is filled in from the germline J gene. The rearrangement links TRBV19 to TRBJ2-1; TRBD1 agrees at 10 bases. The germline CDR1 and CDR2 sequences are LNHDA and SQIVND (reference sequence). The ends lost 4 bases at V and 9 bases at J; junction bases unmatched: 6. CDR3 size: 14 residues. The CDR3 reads CASSNSGTGAEQFF. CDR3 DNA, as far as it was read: TGTGCCAGTAGTAACTCCGGGACAGGGGCTGAG.